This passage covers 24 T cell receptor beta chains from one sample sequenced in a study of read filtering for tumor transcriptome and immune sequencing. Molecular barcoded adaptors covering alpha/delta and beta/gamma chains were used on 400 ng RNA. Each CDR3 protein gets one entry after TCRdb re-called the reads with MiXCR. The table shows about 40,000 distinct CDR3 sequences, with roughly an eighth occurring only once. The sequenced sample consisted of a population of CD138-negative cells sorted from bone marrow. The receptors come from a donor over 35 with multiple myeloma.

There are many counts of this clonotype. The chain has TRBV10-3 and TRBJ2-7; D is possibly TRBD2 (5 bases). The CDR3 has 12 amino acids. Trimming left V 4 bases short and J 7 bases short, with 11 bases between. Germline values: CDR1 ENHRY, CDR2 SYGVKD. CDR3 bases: TGTGCCATCAGTGGAGGGCCGGGGGAGCAGTACTTC. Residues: CAISGGPGEQYF.

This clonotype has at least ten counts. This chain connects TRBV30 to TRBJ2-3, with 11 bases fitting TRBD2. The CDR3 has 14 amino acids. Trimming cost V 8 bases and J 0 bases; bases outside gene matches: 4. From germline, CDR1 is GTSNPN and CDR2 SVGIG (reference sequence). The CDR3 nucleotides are TGTGCCACAGCTAGCGGGAGGAGCACAGATACGCAGTATTTT. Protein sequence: CATASGRSTDTQYF.

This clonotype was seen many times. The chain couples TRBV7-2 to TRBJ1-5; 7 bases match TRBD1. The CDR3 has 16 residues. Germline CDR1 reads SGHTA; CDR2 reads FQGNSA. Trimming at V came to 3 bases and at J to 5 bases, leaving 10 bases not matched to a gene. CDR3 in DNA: TGTGCCAGCAGCTTTTACACAGGGGTCGGTTATCAGCCCCAGCATTTT. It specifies CASSFYTGVGYQPQHF.

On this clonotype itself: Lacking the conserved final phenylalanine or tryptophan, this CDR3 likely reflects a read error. The CDR3 nucleotides read TGTGCCAGTAGCCACGACAGGGGGCGCGGCTACACCATC. Encoded protein: CASSHDRGRGYTI. The chain carries TRBV4-2 and TRBJ1-2; 10 bases map to TRBD1. Germline CDR1 and CDR2: LGHNA and YNFKEQ. This CDR3 is built from 13 residues.

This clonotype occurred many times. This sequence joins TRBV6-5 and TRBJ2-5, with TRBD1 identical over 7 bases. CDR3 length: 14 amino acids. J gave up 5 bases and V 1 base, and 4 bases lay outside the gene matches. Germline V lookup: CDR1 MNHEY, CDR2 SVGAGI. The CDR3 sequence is CASSYWTGAETQYF. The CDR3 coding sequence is TGTGCCAGCAGTTACTGGACAGGCGCGGAGACCCAGTACTTC.

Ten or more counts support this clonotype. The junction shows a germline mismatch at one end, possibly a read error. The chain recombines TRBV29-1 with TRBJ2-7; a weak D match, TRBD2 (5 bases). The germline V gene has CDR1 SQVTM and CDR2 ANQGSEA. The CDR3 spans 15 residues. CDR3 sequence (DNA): TGCAGCGTTAGAAGGTCCGGCACGGAATCTGGGGAGCAGTACTTT. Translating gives CSVRRSGTESGEQYF.

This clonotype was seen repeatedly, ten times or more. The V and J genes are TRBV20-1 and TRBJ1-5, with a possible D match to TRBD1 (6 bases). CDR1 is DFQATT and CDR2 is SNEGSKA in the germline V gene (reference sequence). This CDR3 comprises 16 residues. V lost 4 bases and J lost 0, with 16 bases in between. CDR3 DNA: TGCAGTGCTATCCTACCGGACAGTTTTAGCAATCAGCCCCAGCATTTT. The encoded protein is CSAILPDSFSNQPQHF.

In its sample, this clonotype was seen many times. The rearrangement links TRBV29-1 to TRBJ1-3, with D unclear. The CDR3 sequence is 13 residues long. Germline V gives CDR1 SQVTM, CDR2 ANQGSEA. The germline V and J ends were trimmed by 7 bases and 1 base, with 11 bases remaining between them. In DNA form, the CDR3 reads TGCAGCGGTGTTGCGGGATCTGGAAACACCATATATTTT. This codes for CSGVAGSGNTIYF.

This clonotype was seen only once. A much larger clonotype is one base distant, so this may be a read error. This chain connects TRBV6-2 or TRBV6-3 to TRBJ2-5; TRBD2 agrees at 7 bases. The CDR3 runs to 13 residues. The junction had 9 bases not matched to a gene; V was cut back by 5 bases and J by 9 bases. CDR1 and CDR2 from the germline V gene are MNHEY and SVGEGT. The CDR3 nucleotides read TGTGCCAGCAGTGAGCGGGAACCTACGGCCCAGTACTTC. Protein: CASSEREPTAQYF.

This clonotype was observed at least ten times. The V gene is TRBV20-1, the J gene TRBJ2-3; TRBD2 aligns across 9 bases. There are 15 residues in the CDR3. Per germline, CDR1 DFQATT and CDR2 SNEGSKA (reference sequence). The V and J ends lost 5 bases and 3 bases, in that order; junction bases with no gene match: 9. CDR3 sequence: CSAFQPSGITDTQYF. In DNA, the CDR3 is TGCAGTGCTTTTCAACCTAGCGGGATAACAGATACGCAGTATTTT.

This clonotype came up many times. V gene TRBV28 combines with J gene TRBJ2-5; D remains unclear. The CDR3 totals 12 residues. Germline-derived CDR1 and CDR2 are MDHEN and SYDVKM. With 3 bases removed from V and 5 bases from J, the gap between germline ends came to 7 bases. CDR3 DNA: TGTGCCAGCAGTTTGATTGAGGAGACCCAGTACTTC. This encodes CASSLIEETQYF.

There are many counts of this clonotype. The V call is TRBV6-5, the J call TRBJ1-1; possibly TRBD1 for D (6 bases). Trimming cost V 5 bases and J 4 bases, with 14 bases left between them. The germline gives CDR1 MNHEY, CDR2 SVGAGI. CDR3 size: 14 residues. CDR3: CASSQRDIVTEAFF. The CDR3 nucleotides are TGTGCCAGCAGTCAACGGGACATAGTCACTGAAGCTTTCTTT.

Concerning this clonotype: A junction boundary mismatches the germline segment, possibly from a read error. The DNA of the CDR3 is TGTGCCAGCCGTCGGCAGACGGGGACGGAAGCTCTCTTT. This codes for CASRRQTGTEALF. The rearrangement links TRBV11-2 to TRBJ1-1, with a tentative D call TRBD1 (5 bases). This CDR3 region has 13 residues. The V gene's germline CDR1 is SGHAT and CDR2 FQNNGV.

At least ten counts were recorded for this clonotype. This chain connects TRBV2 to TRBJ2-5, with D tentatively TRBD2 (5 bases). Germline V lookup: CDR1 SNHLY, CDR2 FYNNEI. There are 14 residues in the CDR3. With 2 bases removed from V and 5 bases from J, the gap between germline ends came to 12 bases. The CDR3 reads CASSESRVVETQYF. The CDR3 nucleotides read TGTGCCAGCAGTGAATCGAGGGTGGTGGAGACCCAGTACTTC.

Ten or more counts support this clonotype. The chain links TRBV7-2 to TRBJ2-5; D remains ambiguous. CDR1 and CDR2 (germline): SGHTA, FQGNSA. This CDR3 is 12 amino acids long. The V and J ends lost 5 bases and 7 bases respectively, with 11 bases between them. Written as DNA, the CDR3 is TGTGCCAGCAGCAAACCCCCCGGGACCCAGTACTTC. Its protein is CASSKPPGTQYF.

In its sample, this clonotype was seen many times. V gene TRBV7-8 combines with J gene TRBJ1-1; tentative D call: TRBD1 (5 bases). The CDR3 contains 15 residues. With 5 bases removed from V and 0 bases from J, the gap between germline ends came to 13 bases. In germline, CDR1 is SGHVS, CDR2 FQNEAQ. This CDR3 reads CASSVAPGMNTEAFF. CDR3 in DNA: TGTGCCAGCAGCGTTGCCCCAGGGATGAACACTGAAGCTTTCTTT.

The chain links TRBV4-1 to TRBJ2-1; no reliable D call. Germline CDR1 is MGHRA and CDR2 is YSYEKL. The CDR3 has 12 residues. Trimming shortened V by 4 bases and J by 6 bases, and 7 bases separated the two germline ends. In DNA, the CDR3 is TGCGCCAGCAGCCCCGGACCCAATGAGCAGTTCTTC. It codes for CASSPGPNEQFF.

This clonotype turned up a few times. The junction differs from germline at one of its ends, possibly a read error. CDR3 coding DNA: TGCGCCAGCAGCCAAGGACAGCCAGCCAACACCGGGGGGCTGTTTTTT. Its translation: CASSQGQPANTGGLFF. The rearrangement links TRBV5-1 to TRBJ2-2, with D perhaps TRBD1 or TRBD2 (6 bases each). The CDR3 totals 16 residues. Germline CDR1 and CDR2: SGHRS and YFSETQ.

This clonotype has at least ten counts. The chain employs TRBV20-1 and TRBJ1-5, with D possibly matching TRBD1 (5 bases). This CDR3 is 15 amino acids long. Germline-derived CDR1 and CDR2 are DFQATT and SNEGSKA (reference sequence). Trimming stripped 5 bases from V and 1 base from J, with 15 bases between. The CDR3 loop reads CSAEDRRQSNQPQHF. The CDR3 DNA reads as TGCAGTGCTGAAGACCGGAGACAGAGCAATCAGCCCCAGCATTTT.

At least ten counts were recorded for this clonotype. The DNA for the CDR3 is TGTGCCAGCAGCGGGGAGGGAAGGCAGCCCCAGCATTTT. Protein: CASSGEGRQPQHF. The chain recombines TRBV6-1 with TRBJ1-5; no definite D call. The V gene's germline CDR1 is MNHNS and CDR2 SASEGT. V lost 6 bases to trimming and J lost 7 bases, with 13 bases between them. The CDR3 has 13 residues.

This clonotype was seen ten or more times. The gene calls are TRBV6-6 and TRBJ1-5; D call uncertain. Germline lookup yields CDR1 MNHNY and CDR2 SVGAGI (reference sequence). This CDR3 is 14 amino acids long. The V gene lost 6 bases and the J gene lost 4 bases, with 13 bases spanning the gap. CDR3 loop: CASSDGALNQPQHF. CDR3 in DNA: TGTGCCAGCAGCGACGGCGCCCTGAATCAGCCCCAGCATTTT.

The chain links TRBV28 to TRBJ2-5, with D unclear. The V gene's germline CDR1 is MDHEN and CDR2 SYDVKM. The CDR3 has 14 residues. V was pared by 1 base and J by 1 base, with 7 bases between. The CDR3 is CASSLSRTQETQYF. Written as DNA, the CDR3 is TGTGCCAGCAGTTTATCGCGGACCCAAGAGACCCAGTACTTC.

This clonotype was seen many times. The CDR3 nucleotides are TGTGCCAGCAGTTTGGTAGGGGGCTTCTCCTACGAGCAGTACTTC. Protein: CASSLVGGFSYEQYF. The V call is TRBV27, the J call TRBJ2-7; 7 nucleotides agree with TRBD1. J gave up 0 bases and V 3 bases, and 5 bases lay outside the gene matches. Germline lookup yields CDR1 MNHEY and CDR2 SMNVEV (reference sequence). The CDR3 has 15 residues.

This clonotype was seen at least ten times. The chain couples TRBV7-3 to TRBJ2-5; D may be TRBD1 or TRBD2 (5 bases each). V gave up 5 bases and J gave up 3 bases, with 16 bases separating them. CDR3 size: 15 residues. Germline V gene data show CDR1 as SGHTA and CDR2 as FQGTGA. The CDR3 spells CASSRSGTAKETQYF. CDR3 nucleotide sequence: TGTGCCAGCAGCAGATCCGGGACGGCAAAAGAGACCCAGTACTTC.